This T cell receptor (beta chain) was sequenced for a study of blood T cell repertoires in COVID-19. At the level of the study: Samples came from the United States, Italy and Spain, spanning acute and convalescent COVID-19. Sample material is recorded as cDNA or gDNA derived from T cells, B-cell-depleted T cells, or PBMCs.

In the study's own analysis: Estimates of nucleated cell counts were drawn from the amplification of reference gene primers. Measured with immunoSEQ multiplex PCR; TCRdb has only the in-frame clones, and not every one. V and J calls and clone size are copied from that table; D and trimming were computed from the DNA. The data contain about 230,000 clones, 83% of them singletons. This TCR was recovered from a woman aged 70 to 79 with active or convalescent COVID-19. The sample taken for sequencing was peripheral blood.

The DNA for the CDR3 is TGCGCCAGCAGCCAAGGGCCCCTGGGGGGTGAAGCTTTCTTT. Translation: CASSQGPLGGEAFF. The chain employs TRBV4-1 and TRBJ1-1, with a possible D match to TRBD1 (5 bases). V was clipped by 1 base and J by 7 bases, with 13 bases between them. Germline V CDR1 and CDR2: MGHRA, YSYEKL. The CDR3 totals 14 residues.